A single sample is the source of the 6 T cell receptor beta chains below, sequenced in a study of PD-L1 blockade in urothelial cancer. Clones were sequenced by immunoSEQ multiplex PCR, and TCRdb holds only the in-frame ones, with some missing. The sample includes 70,000 or so clones, approximately 81% of them seen just once. The sequencing used PBMCs, collected around atezolizumab (anti-PD-L1) treatment. The receptors originated from a man between 65 and 80 years old with urothelial cancer.

This chain connects TRBV28 to TRBJ1-2; weak D call: TRBD1 (6 bases). Germline V gene lookup returns CDR1 MDHEN and CDR2 SYDVKM. There are 13 residues in the CDR3. Trimming removed 7 bases from V and 5 bases from J, with 14 bases in between. CDR3 protein: CASISDRIYGYTF. CDR3 nucleotides: TGTGCCAGCATCTCCGACAGGATTTATGGCTACACCTTC.

V is TRBV6-1 and J is TRBJ2-1; 9 nucleotides align to TRBD1. The CDR3 is 15 residues long. V lost 6 bases and J lost 5; bases outside the gene matches: 8. Germline values: CDR1 MNHNS, CDR2 SASEGT. The CDR3 region is CASSHTGTGHNEQFF. For the CDR3, the DNA is TGTGCCAGCAGCCACACCGGGACAGGGCACAATGAGCAGTTCTTC.

This chain links TRBV4-1 with TRBJ1-4, with 8 bases identical to TRBD1. Germline CDR1 and CDR2: MGHRA and YSYEKL. The CDR3 totals 15 residues. Germline trimming cut 0 bases from V and 7 bases from J; bases unmatched to any gene: 4. The CDR3 DNA sequence: TGCGCCAGCAGCCAAGAGGACAGGGCTCGTGAAAAACTGTTTTTT. Amino acid sequence: CASSQEDRAREKLFF.

The chain carries TRBV18 and TRBJ2-2, with D perhaps TRBD2 (5 bases). V was shortened by 5 bases and J by 4 bases, with 14 bases between the two germline ends. This CDR3 spans 15 amino acids. Germline V gives CDR1 KGHSH, CDR2 LQKENI. The CDR3: CASSTIEGFTGELFF. The DNA of the CDR3 is TGTGCCAGCTCAACCATTGAGGGTTTCACCGGGGAGCTGTTTTTT.

The chain carries TRBV19 and TRBJ2-3, with 10 bases matching TRBD1. The V gene end was trimmed by 7 bases and the J gene end by 4 bases; junction bases not matched to a gene: 5. Germline V gene data show CDR1 as LNHDA and CDR2 as SQIVND (reference sequence). This CDR3 has 14 amino acids. CDR3 amino acids: CASTPGTGADTQYF. CDR3 in DNA: TGTGCCAGTACCCCCGGGACAGGGGCAGATACGCAGTATTTT. Filled out from reference TRBV19 and TRBJ2-3, the complete variable domain reads DGGITQSPKYLFRKEGQNVTLSCEQNLNHDAMYWYRQDPGQGLRLIYYSQIVNDFQKGDIAEGYSVSREKKESFPLTVTSAQKNPTAFYLCASTPGTGADTQYFGPGTRLTVL.

Regarding this clone: The CDR3 does not close with the conserved phenylalanine or tryptophan, likely indicating a read error. The chain is built from TRBV30 and TRBJ2-7, with a weak D call TRBD2 (5 bases). The CDR3 covers 14 residues. Trimming stripped 3 bases from V and 1 base from J, with 13 bases between. Germline CDR1 reads GTSNPN; CDR2 reads SVGIG (reference sequence). The CDR3 DNA follows: TGTGCCTGGAGGGGCCCCGGCGGGTCCTACGAGCAGTACCTC. Translating gives CAWRGPGGSYEQYL.